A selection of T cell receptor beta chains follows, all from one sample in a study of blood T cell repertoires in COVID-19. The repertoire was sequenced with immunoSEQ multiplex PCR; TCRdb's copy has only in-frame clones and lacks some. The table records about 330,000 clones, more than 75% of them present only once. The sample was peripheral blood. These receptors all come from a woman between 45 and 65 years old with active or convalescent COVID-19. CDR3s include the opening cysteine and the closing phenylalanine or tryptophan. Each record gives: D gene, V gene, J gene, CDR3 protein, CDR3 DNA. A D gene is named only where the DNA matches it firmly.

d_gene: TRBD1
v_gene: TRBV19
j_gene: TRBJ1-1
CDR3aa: CASSLGTATYMNTEAFF
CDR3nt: TGTGCCAGTAGTCTCGGGACAGCCACCTACATGAACACTGAAGCTTTCTTT

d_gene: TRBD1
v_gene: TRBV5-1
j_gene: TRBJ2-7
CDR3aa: CASSIGTARSEQYF
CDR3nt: TGCGCCAGCAGCATCGGGACAGCAAGAAGCGAGCAGTACTTC

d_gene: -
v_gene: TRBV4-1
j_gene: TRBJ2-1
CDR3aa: CASSQGMIGGYNEQFF
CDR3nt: TGCGCCAGCAGCCAAGGGATGATAGGGGGATACAATGAGCAGTTCTTC

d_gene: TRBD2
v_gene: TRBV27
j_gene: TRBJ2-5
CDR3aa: CASSLRAGSFRLAGTQETQYF
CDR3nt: TGTGCCAGCAGTTTAAGGGCAGGGAGTTTTCGGCTAGCGGGGACCCAAGAGACCCAGTACTTC

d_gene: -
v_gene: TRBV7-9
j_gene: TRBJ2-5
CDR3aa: CASSLRPDRGQETQYF
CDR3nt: TGTGCCAGCAGCTTACGACCAGATCGGGGCCAAGAGACCCAGTACTTC

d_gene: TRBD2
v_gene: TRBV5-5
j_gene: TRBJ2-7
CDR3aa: CASSLGGLAGLEQYF
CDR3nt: TGTGCCAGCAGCTTGGGGGGACTAGCGGGCCTCGAGCAGTACTTC

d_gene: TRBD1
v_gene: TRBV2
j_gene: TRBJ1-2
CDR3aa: CASSPRQGSDYGYTF
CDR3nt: TGTGCCAGCAGTCCAAGACAGGGATCGGACTATGGCTACACCTTC

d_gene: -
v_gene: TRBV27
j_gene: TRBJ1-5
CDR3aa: CASSSEGHYSNQPQHF
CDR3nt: TGTGCCAGCAGTTCAGAGGGACATTATAGCAATCAGCCCCAGCATTTT

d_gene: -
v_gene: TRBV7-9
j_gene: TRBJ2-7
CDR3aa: CASSPRQATPWEQYF
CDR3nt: TGTGCCAGCAGCCCCCGACAGGCGACCCCCTGGGAGCAGTACTTC

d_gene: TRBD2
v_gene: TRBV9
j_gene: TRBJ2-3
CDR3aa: CASSVVSGGATDTQYF
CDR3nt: TGTGCCAGCAGCGTAGTTAGCGGGGGGGCCACAGATACGCAGTATTTT

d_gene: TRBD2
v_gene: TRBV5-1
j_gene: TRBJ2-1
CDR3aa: CASSLGGWTSGGKGNEQFF
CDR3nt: TGCGCCAGCAGCTTGGGAGGCTGGACTAGCGGGGGGAAGGGTAATGAGCAGTTCTTC